The present TCR beta chain was sequenced within a study of shared T cell receptors in the human thymus. Sequenced by immunoSEQ multiplex PCR; TCRdb stores in-frame clones only, minus some. The sample carries fewer than 700,000 clones, roughly 90% recorded once. Germline V gives CDR1 MNHNS, CDR2 SASEGT. The CDR3 contains 10 residues. V gave up 7 bases and J gave up 15 bases, with 13 bases separating them. The sample was also reused in another study, on human thymus T cells.

Sequencing input: thymocytes. V is TRBV6-1 and J is TRBJ2-1; the D gene is possibly TRBD2 (6 bases). The receptor was isolated from a boy in the first two years of life with a congenital heart defect. CDR3 DNA: TGTGCCAGCATGGAGGACTATCCGTTCTTC. Protein product: CASMEDYPFF.